The 13 T cell receptor beta chains reported below all come from one sample, sequenced in a study of technical replicates of blood from several donors (TCRdb year 2017). The library came from the immunoSEQ multiplex PCR assay. What TCRdb holds here is the immuneACCESS table cut down to in-frame rearrangements. Part of the clones is not present; checked against another copy, under half of the missing clones reflect an unresolved V gene, and the others are unexplained. The table for this sample lists about 80,000 clones; around nine tenths of them were counted only once. The ten largest clones take up about 0.4% of the sample. The sequenced material came from T cells isolated from PBMCs. Receptors originate from a human donor in good health.

The chain carries TRBV5-6 and TRBJ2-5, with 8 bases that match TRBD2. CDR3 length: 15 residues. CDR1 is SGHDT, CDR2 YYEEEE, per germline. Unmatched junction bases numbered 8, after V lost 6 bases and J lost 1 base. The CDR3 protein is CASTRGGKGQETQYF. CDR3 bases: TGTGCCAGCACCCGGGGGGGAAAGGGCCAAGAGACCCAGTACTTC.

The rearrangement uses TRBV7-9 and TRBJ2-1; 7 positions match TRBD2. Germline trimming cut 5 bases from V and 2 bases from J; bases unmatched to any gene: 9. Per germline, CDR1 SEHNR and CDR2 FQNEAQ (reference sequence). The CDR3 covers 16 residues. The CDR3 here is CASSPLSGGPYNEQFF. The CDR3 DNA sequence: TGTGCCAGCAGCCCCCTCTCGGGGGGACCCTACAATGAGCAGTTCTTC.

The rearrangement joins TRBV10-2 to TRBJ1-3; no reliable D call. The CDR3 spans 15 residues. Germline V CDR1 and CDR2: WSHSY, SAAADI. V was cut by 3 bases and J by 2 bases, with 11 bases left in between. The CDR3 nucleotides read TGCGCCAGCAGTGACGAGGGAAAGACTGGAAACACCATATATTTT. This codes for CASSDEGKTGNTIYF.

The J gene is TRBJ2-1, the V gene TRBV7-3; unclear D gene. The CDR3 length is 14 residues. The V gene's germline CDR1 is SGHTA and CDR2 FQGTGA. V lost 2 bases to trimming and J lost 2 bases, with 7 bases between them. The CDR3 bases are TGTGCCAGCAGCTTATATTTCCCCTACAATGAGCAGTTCTTC. It codes for CASSLYFPYNEQFF.

V usage is TRBV14 and J usage is TRBJ1-2, with D possibly being TRBD1 (6 bases). The CDR3 is 15 amino acids. The V and J ends lost 3 bases and 6 bases respectively, with 17 bases between them. The germline gives CDR1 SGHDN, CDR2 FVKESK. This chain's CDR3 is CASSHIGMAGDGYTF. CDR3 bases: TGTGCCAGCAGCCACATAGGGATGGCAGGGGATGGCTACACCTTC.

The CDR3 region has the DNA TGTGCCAGCAGCTTTGACAGGGAGAACACTGAAGCTTTCTTT. This sequence encodes CASSFDRENTEAFF. This chain joins TRBV5-5 and TRBJ1-1; 7 nucleotides match TRBD1. Trimming at V came to 2 bases and at J to 1 base, leaving 2 bases not matched to a gene. From germline, CDR1 is SGHKS and CDR2 YYEKEE (reference sequence). The length of the CDR3 is 14 residues.

The chain links TRBV15 to TRBJ1-5, with D possibly TRBD1 on 5 matching bases. The CDR3 has 15 residues. The V and J ends lost 1 base and 3 bases respectively, with 10 bases between them. Germline CDR1 reads LNHNV; CDR2 reads YYDKDF (reference sequence). CDR3 sequence (DNA): TGTGCCACCAGCAGAGCAGGGCTGGTCAATCAGCCCCAGCATTTT. This translates into CATSRAGLVNQPQHF. Full variable domain (rest looked up from reference TRBV15 and TRBJ1-5): DAMVIQNPRYQVTQFGKPVTLSCSQTLNHNVMYWYQQKSSQAPKLLFHYYDKDFNNEADTPDNFQSRRPNTSFCFLDIRSPGLGDTAMYLCATSRAGLVNQPQHFGDGTRLSIL.

This clone was detected only once. This chain connects TRBV19 to TRBJ2-3; the D gene is possibly TRBD2 (5 bases). V was shortened by 9 bases and J by 8 bases, with 9 bases between the two germline ends. Germline V gives CDR1 LNHDA, CDR2 SQIVND (reference sequence). The CDR3 extends over 10 amino acids. Here the CDR3 DNA reads TGTGCCAGCGGGATAGGTACGCAGTATTTT. Amino acid sequence: CASGIGTQYF.

The genes are TRBV11-2 and TRBJ2-1, with 13 bases identical to TRBD2. CDR1 is SGHAT, CDR2 FQNNGV, per germline. The CDR3 consists of 16 residues. Germline trimming cut 4 bases from V and 8 bases from J; bases unmatched to any gene: 8. The CDR3 DNA is TGTGCCAGCAGCTACCCGACTAGCGGGAGGTTCGATGAGCAGTTCTTC. Translating gives CASSYPTSGRFDEQFF.

The table lists this clone with a count of one. V usage is TRBV11-3 and J usage is TRBJ2-4; 10 bases match TRBD2. CDR3 length: 15 residues. V lost 4 bases to trimming and J lost 3 bases; unmatched junction nucleotides: 3. Germline V gives CDR1 SGHNT, CDR2 YENEEA. The CDR3 DNA reads TGTGCCAGCAGCTCAGGACTAGCGGTCAAAAACATTCAGTACTTC. Its protein product is CASSSGLAVKNIQYF. Based on the CDR3 plus reference TRBV11-3 and TRBJ2-4, the full variable domain is EAGVVQSPRYKIIEKKQPVAFWCNPISGHNTLYWYLQNLGQGPELLIRYENEEAVDDSQLPKDRFSAERLKGVDSTLKIQPAELGDSAVYLCASSSGLAVKNIQYFGAGTRLSVL.

This clone was seen only once. The gene calls are TRBV6-5 and TRBJ2-1, with D unresolved. CDR1 and CDR2 (germline): MNHEY, SVGAGI. Trimming took off 1 base at V and 5 bases at J, with 12 bases between the two ends. There are 15 residues in the CDR3. As DNA, the CDR3 is TGTGCCAGCAGTTACTGGGCAGGAACGGACAATGAGCAGTTCTTC. It yields the protein CASSYWAGTDNEQFF.

This chain uses TRBV19 with TRBJ1-2; D is uncertain. CDR1 and CDR2 (germline): LNHDA, SQIVND (reference sequence). This CDR3 is built from 15 residues. V was shortened by 0 bases and J by 3 bases, with 11 bases between the two germline ends. DNA for the CDR3: TGTGCCAGTAGTATAGATCTTCGGGAGGACTATGGCTACACCTTC. Protein: CASSIDLREDYGYTF. Supplemented by reference TRBV19 and TRBJ1-2, the full variable domain reads DGGITQSPKYLFRKEGQNVTLSCEQNLNHDAMYWYRQDPGQGLRLIYYSQIVNDFQKGDIAEGYSVSREKKESFPLTVTSAQKNPTAFYLCASSIDLREDYGYTFGSGTRLTVV.

The chain is built from TRBV5-1 and TRBJ1-4, with D tentatively TRBD1 (5 bases). The germline CDR1 and CDR2 sequences are SGHRS and YFSETQ. Trimming removed 5 bases from V and 4 bases from J, with 12 bases in between. CDR3 length: 14 residues. The DNA of the CDR3 is TGCGCCAGCAGACAGGAATACGATAATGAAAAACTGTTTTTT. Translated, it gives CASRQEYDNEKLFF.